This TCR beta chain was identified during a study of T cell responses to AZD1222 COVID-19 vaccine. In the case of this clone: What it binds is unknown.

The germline V gene has CDR1 SGHTA and CDR2 FQGTGA. The CDR3 contains 15 residues. V shed 5 bases and J 1 base; nucleotides not matched to a gene: 6. Clones were sequenced by immunoSEQ multiplex PCR, and TCRdb holds only the in-frame ones, with some missing. The repertoire includes some 91,000 clones, around 86% of them detected once, and over 2% sits in the top ten. Whole-study findings and limits: Only six individuals given AZD1222 were seropositive at baseline. Among vaccine-associated CD4 TCRs, coverage spanned spike, with dominance at 160-218 and 743-854. Nearly half of unique spike-specific TCRs reportedly avoided B.1.351 and B.1.1.7 mutated regions. Donors skewed white British and female; clonal diversity was possibly underestimated.

J is TRBJ2-3 and V is TRBV7-3; 7 positions agree with TRBD2. The receptor comes from an adult in good health. The starting material was peripheral blood, obtained on day 0 of AZD1222 vaccination. CDR3 DNA sequence: TGTGCCAGCAGCCGCGGGGGAGGGGGCACAGATACGCAGTATTTT. Encoded protein: CASSRGGGGTDTQYF.